Below, 7 T cell receptor beta chains from the same sample are listed, as sequenced in a study of pediatric ulcerative colitis. The rectum was sampled with one to two pinch biopsies at colonoscopy. The method was immunoSEQ multiplex PCR; TCRdb's version includes in-frame clones alone and lacks a portion of them. The sample has around 16,000 clones, approximately 80% seen once. The sample taken for sequencing was gut tissue. The source of these receptors is a boy aged 10-17 years who was a control in a study of pediatric ulcerative colitis.

The chain carries TRBV27 and TRBJ2-3, with no clear D. Germline V lookup: CDR1 MNHEY, CDR2 SMNVEV (reference sequence). Between the trimmed V and J ends, which lost 3 bases and 1 base, there was a span of 11 bases. The CDR3 consists of 15 residues. DNA of the CDR3: TGTGCCAGCAGTTTTTGGACGAGAGGCACAGATACGCAGTATTTT. This codes for CASSFWTRGTDTQYF.

The chain joins TRBV11-2 to TRBJ2-7; D unclear. V lost 5 bases, J lost 4 bases, and 12 bases lay in between. Germline V CDR1 and CDR2: SGHAT, FQNNGV. This CDR3 has 13 amino acids. The CDR3 protein is CASSLKGSYEQYF. CDR3 nucleotide sequence: TGTGCCAGCAGCCTCAAGGGATCGTACGAGCAGTACTTC.

The CDR3 DNA reads TGTGCCAGCTCACTCCGGTCGATGGCAGGGGGCAAAACTGAAGCTTTCTTT. This gives the protein CASSLRSMAGGKTEAFF. This sequence joins TRBV18 and TRBJ1-1, with 8 bases matching TRBD1. The CDR3 is 17 residues long. The germline V gene has CDR1 KGHSH and CDR2 LQKENI. Losses at the gene ends were 4 bases for V and 5 bases for J; bases not matched to a gene: 15.

This clone was counted once. The CDR3: CASSYVGTDQETQYF. The DNA of the CDR3 is TGTGCCAGCAGTTACGTTGGGACAGACCAAGAGACCCAGTACTTC. The chain couples TRBV6-5 to TRBJ2-5, with 7 bases matching TRBD1. CDR3 length equals 15 residues. The germline V gene has CDR1 MNHEY and CDR2 SVGAGI. The junction had 3 bases not matched to a gene; V was cut back by 2 bases and J by 0 bases.

The CDR3 protein is CASSQVRGPAYNEQFF. The CDR3 DNA sequence: TGTGCCAGCAGCCAAGTTAGGGGTCCGGCTTACAATGAGCAGTTCTTC. The rearrangement uses TRBV7-8 and TRBJ2-1; tentatively, D is TRBD1 (5 bases). Germline CDR1 and CDR2: SGHVS and FQNEAQ. V was shortened by 5 bases and J by 4 bases, with 18 bases between the two germline ends. CDR3 length: 16 amino acids.

V usage is TRBV14 and J usage is TRBJ1-2; D not certain. In germline, CDR1 is SGHDN, CDR2 FVKESK. CDR3 size: 16 residues. V was cut by 0 bases and J by 6 bases, with 17 bases left in between. CDR3 in amino acids: CASSQDMEWGTHGYTF. In nucleotides, the CDR3 is TGTGCCAGCAGCCAAGATATGGAGTGGGGTACCCATGGCTACACCTTC.

By sample share, this clone is large (0.1 to 1%). Other DNA variants within this sample encode the same CDR3. The V and J genes are TRBV5-1 and TRBJ1-2, with no clear D. The germline V gene has CDR1 SGHRS and CDR2 YFSETQ. There are 13 residues in the CDR3. Trimming removed 2 bases from V and 3 bases from J, with 8 bases in between. The CDR3 loop is CASSLNRHYGYTF. In nucleotides, the CDR3 is TGCGCCAGCAGCTTAAACCGACACTATGGCTACACCTTC.